These 3 T cell receptor beta chains were all obtained from the same sample, sequenced in a study of beta chain features in type 1 diabetes. Study-wide findings and caveats: Moderate but significant shortening of TCRB CDR3s was recorded in all four CD4+ subsets from Type 1 diabetes patients.

All of the isolated RNA was reverse transcribed, so expressed TCRB transcripts were sequenced. The assay was immunoSEQ multiplex PCR, and TCRdb's table has in-frame clones only and misses some. The sample yields about 740,000 clones, 13% seen once. Their target antigens are unknown. Sequencing used naive CD4+ T cells from blood. The origin of the receptors is a man aged 18 to 29 with type 1 diabetes.

The CDR3 here is CASRGLAGAYEQYF. For the CDR3, the DNA is TGTGCCAGCAGGGGACTAGCGGGGGCCTACGAGCAGTACTTC. The V call is TRBV27, the J call TRBJ2-7; 14 bases fit TRBD2. The CDR3 is made up of 14 amino acids. CDR1 is MNHEY and CDR2 is SMNVEV in the germline V gene (reference sequence). V gave up 6 bases and J gave up 2 bases; unmatched junction bases: 0.

The V and J genes are TRBV4-2 and TRBJ1-5; no firm D call. CDR1 is LGHNA, CDR2 YNFKEQ, per germline. The CDR3 spans 15 residues. Trimming left V 1 base short and J 7 bases short, with 14 bases between. This CDR3 is CASSQVAVGRQPQHF. The CDR3 DNA is TGTGCCAGCAGCCAAGTGGCCGTGGGCAGGCAGCCCCAGCATTTT.

The chain recombines TRBV4-2 with TRBJ2-1; tentative D call: TRBD1 (5 bases). V was clipped by 1 base and J by 5 bases, with 9 bases between them. Germline V CDR1 and CDR2: LGHNA, YNFKEQ. CDR3 size: 14 residues. CDR3 residues: CASSQGGRDNEQFF. The CDR3 nucleotides are TGTGCCAGCAGCCAAGGGGGCCGGGACAATGAGCAGTTCTTC.